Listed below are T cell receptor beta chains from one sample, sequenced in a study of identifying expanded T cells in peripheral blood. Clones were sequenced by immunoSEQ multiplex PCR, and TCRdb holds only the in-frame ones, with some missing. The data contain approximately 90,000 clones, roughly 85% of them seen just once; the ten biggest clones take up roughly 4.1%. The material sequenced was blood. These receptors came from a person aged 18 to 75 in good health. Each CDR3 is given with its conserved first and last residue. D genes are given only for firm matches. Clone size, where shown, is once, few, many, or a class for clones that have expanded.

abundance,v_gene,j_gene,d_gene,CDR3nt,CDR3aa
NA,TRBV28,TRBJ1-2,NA,TGTGCCAGCAGTTTACCGGGACACCCTAACTATGGCTACACCTTC,CASSLPGHPNYGYTF
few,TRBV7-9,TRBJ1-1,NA,TGTGCCAGCATTCGAGCGGGGAACACTGAAGCTTTCTTT,CASIRAGNTEAFF
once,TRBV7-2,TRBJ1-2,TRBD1,TGTGCCAGCAGCTTGGATATGCAGGGGGTGCGGGCTAACTATGGCTACACCTTC,CASSLDMQGVRANYGYTF
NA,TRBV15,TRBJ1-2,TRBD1,TGTGCCACCAGCAGCGACAGGGGACATGGCTACACCTTC,CATSSDRGHGYTF
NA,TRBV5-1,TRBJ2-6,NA,TGCGCCAGCAGCTTGGAGTGGGTATCTGGGGCCAACGTCCTGACTTTC,CASSLEWVSGANVLTF
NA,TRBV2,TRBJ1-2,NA,TGTGCCAGCAGTTCTGGGTATGGCTACACCTTC,CASSSGYGYTF
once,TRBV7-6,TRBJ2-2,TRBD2,TGTGCCAGCAGCTTAATTGGGGGGGCCGGGGAGCTGTTTTTT,CASSLIGGAGELFF
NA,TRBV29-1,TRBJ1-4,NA,TGCAGCGTCGCCGGGAGGGGTGAAAAACTGTTTTTT,CSVAGRGEKLFF
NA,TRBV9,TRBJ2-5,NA,TGTGCCAGCAGCGGGGCGTCCGCCCAAGAGACCCAGTACTTC,CASSGASAQETQYF
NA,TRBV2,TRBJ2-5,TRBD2,TGTGCCAGCATTCTAGCGGGGGCGGGGGAGACCCAGTACTTC,CASILAGAGETQYF
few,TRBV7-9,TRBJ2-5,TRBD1,TGTGCCAGCAGCCCCAGGGGGCCGGAGACCCAGTACTTC,CASSPRGPETQYF
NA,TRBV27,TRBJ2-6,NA,TGTGCCAGCAGTTTATCGGGTCCCCCGGCCCGGGTTTCCTCTGGGGCCAACGTCCTGACTTTC,CASSLSGPPARVSSGANVLTF
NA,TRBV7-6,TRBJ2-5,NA,TGTGCCAGCAGTCAAAGGCGAGGGGGGGGAGAGACCCAGTACTTC,CASSQRRGGGETQYF
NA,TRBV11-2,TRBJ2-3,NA,TGTGCCAGCAGCACCGGACTCGACACGATCACAGATACGCAGTATTTT,CASSTGLDTITDTQYF
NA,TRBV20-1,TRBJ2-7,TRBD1,TGCAGTGCGCAGACAGGGTCCGAGCAGTACTTC,CSAQTGSEQYF
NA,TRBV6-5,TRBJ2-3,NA,TGTGCCAGCAGTTCTACGAGTACCGATACGCAGTATTTT,CASSSTSTDTQYF
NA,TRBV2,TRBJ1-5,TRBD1,TGTGCCAGCAGTGAAACAGGGGCTCAGCCCCAGCATTTT,CASSETGAQPQHF
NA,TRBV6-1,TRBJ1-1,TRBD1,TGTGCCAGCAGTGAAGGGACAGGGGGAAACACTGAAGCTTTCTTT,CASSEGTGGNTEAFF
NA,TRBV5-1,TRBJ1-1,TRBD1,TGCGCCAGCAGCTCGCCTGACAGGGGCAACACTGAAGCTTTCTTT,CASSSPDRGNTEAFF
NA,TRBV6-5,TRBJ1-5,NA,TGTGCCAGCAGTAAAGACGGGTGGGGTAAGCCCCAGCATTTT,CASSKDGWGKPQHF
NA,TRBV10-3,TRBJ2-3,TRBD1,TGTGCCATCAGCCCGGGACAGAGTACAGATACGCAGTATTTT,CAISPGQSTDTQYF
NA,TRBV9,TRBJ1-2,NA,TGTGCCAGCAGTCATGTCAGCAACTATGGCTACACCTTC,CASSHVSNYGYTF
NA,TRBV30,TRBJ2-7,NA,TGTGCCTGGAGTATGAGGACGGCGGCCTACGAGCAGTACTTC,CAWSMRTAAYEQYF
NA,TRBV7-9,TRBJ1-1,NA,TGTGCCAGCAGCTTAGGGTGGAACACTGAAGCTTTCTTT,CASSLGWNTEAFF
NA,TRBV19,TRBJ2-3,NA,TGTGCCAGTACCCCCCGGGGGGCGGATACGCAGTATTTT,CASTPRGADTQYF
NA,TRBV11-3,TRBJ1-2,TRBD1,TGTGCCAGCAGCCATTCCAGGGGGCATGGCTACACCTTC,CASSHSRGHGYTF
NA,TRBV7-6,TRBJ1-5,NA,TGTGCCAGCAGCTTAGGTGGGGACCAGCCCCAGCATTTT,CASSLGGDQPQHF
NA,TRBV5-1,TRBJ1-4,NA,TGCGCCAGCAGCCCCCGGACGGCAACTAATGAAAAACTGTTTTTT,CASSPRTATNEKLFF
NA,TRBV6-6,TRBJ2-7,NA,TGTGCCAGCAGGAGGGTGACGGGTGGAGGACACTACGAGCAGTACTTC,CASRRVTGGGHYEQYF
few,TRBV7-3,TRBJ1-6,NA,TGTGCCAGCAGCTCGCGACAGAATTCACCCCTCCACTTT,CASSSRQNSPLHF
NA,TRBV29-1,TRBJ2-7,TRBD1,TGCAGCGCAGGACAGGGAACTTCCTACGAGCAGTACTTC,CSAGQGTSYEQYF
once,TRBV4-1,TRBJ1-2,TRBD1,TGCGCCAGCAGAGCGGGACAGAGCTATGGCTACACCTTC,CASRAGQSYGYTF
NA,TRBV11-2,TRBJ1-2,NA,TGTGCCAGCAGCTTAACGGGTTTTGAGAGCACCTTC,CASSLTGFESTF
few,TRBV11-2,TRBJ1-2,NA,TGTGCCAGCAGCCGTTATGAATATGGCTACACCTTC,CASSRYEYGYTF
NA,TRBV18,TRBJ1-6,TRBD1,TGTGCCAGCTCACCACGCGAGGACAGGGCGGGTTCACCCCTCCACTTT,CASSPREDRAGSPLHF
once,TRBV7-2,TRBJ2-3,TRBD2,TGTGCCAGCAGCTTATCTAGCGGGGGTGGGGCAGATACGCAGTATTTT,CASSLSSGGGADTQYF
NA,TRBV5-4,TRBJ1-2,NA,TGTGCCAGCAGCTTGGGTCATCAGGGCTACACCTTC,CASSLGHQGYTF
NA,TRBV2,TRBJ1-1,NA,TGTGCCACTTCAACGACGAACACTGAAGCTTTCTTT,CATSTTNTEAFF
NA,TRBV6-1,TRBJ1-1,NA,TGTGCCAGCAGCCCGACCCCTTCAGGGAACACTGAAGCTTTCTTT,CASSPTPSGNTEAFF
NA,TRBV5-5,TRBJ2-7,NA,TGTGCCAGCAGCCGTGGGGGGACAGCCATCTTTGAGCAGTACTTC,CASSRGGTAIFEQYF
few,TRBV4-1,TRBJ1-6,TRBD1,TGCGCCAGCAGCCAGACCCCGGGACAGGGGAGCTCCTATAATTCACCCCTCCACTTT,CASSQTPGQGSSYNSPLHF
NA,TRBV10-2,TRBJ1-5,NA,TGCGCCGGCTCCCCCGACCTCACGCCCCAGCATTTT,CAGSPDLTPQHF
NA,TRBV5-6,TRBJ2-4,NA,TGTGCCAGCAGCCCGGGGACTGGGGGGAACATTCAGTACTTC,CASSPGTGGNIQYF
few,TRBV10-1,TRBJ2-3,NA,TGCGCCAGCAGCTCCCAGGGGTTCTCAGATACGCAGTATTTT,CASSSQGFSDTQYF
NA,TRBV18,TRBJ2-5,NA,TGTGCCAGCTCACCAATGAACAGGCAGGGGGAGACCCAGTACTTC,CASSPMNRQGETQYF
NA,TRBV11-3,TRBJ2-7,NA,TGTGCCAGCAGCTTATGGGCCTACGAGCAGTACTTC,CASSLWAYEQYF